This T cell receptor (beta chain) was captured in a study of blood T cell repertoires in COVID-19 (dated by TCRdb to between 2020 and 2021). Study-level background: Samples from collaborators originated in the United States, Italy and Spain and spanned both the acute and convalescent phases of COVID-19. The prospective study material was composed of cDNA or gDNA derived from T cells, B-cell-depleted T cells, or PBMCs. The sample metadata nearly always contained a de-identified subject ID, COVID-19 status, age in years and sex. A freely available public database, intended as a resource for researchers studying the immune response to SARS-CoV-2, is where the repertoires were released. Subjects who had been exposed to COVID-19, were actively infected with it, or had recovered from it provided the deeply sampled blood TCRbeta repertoires that made up the dataset. Where HLA class I and class II types were available, the types were taken from metadata supplied by the sample provider, not from assay-based typing. The samples were drawn from two sources: the first 160 participants of the ongoing ImmuneRACE study, and 950 to 1,500 subjects contributed by 6 global collaborators.

Each collaborating institution followed its own protocols to collect whole blood in K2EDTA tubes. Collaborator samples were shipped for TCRbeta analysis as frozen whole blood, isolated PBMCs, or DNA extracted from either sample type. The immunoSEQ Assay, a bias-controlled multiplex PCR, was used to amplify TCRbeta CDR3 regions from genomic DNA. Turning to the authors' computational methods: The number of nucleated cells in each sample was estimated from the amplification of reference gene primers within the assay. To quantify the absolute abundance of each unique TCRbeta CDR3 rearrangement, sequence reads were collapsed and filtered. For each sample, productive Simpson clonality was calculated as the square root of Simpson's diversity index over productive rearrangements. TCRdb limited this immuneACCESS table to in-frame rearrangements with V and J called. A share of clones is missing; checked studies link under half to unresolved V genes, and the rest is unexplained. V, J and clone size were drawn from that table, and D and trimming were deduced from the DNA. A total of 140,000 or so clones appear in this sample, under 80% of them only once. The ten largest clones take up about 4% of the sample.

The CDR3, from cysteine to phenylalanine, totals 14 residues. Just CDR3 DNA is preserved here, 42 bases in frame from base 1. CDR1 is given as SGHTS and CDR2 as YDEGEE, both from the germline V gene. The junction shows trimming of 4 bases on V and 0 bases on J, and the gene matches do not reach 3 bases of it. Overall study results and their limits: Clinical and demographic metadata were provided uncurated, with the amount varying by source and participant.

Details on this clone: Its recognized antigen is unknown. No base-level quality is on record; no much larger clone is a single base apart.

This TCR was recovered from a man aged 60 to 69 with acute or convalescent COVID-19. The chain is made from TRBV5-8 and TRBJ1-1, with 7 central nucleotides matching TRBD1. The sequencing input was peripheral blood. The nucleotides read TGTGCCAGCAGCCGCGACAGGGTGAACACTGAAGCTTTCTTT. This yields the protein CASSRDRVNTEAFF.